One and the same sample provided the 19 T cell receptor beta chains below, sequenced in a study of T cells in tuberculosis. Profiled with immunoSEQ multiplex PCR; TCRdb holds only in-frame clones, not every one. The repertoire holds roughly 33,000 clones, with about 89% as singletons. Sequenced sample: PBMCs. The receptors stem from a donor aged 5 to 30 with latent tuberculosis or without tuberculosis infection.

This chain joins TRBV19 and TRBJ1-1; D perhaps matches TRBD1 (5 bases). CDR1 LNHDA and CDR2 SQIVND come from the germline V gene (reference sequence). The CDR3 has 13 residues. Trimming removed 7 bases from V and 1 base from J, with 10 bases in between. The CDR3 sequence: CASKLTENTEAFF. DNA for the CDR3: TGTGCCAGTAAATTGACAGAGAACACTGAAGCTTTCTTT.

The chain couples TRBV28 to TRBJ1-4, with D possibly TRBD1 on 5 matching bases. Per the germline V gene, CDR1 is MDHEN and CDR2 is SYDVKM. V was pared by 3 bases and J by 4 bases, with 9 bases between. The CDR3 covers 14 residues. The CDR3 region is CASSFAGLNEKLFF. The CDR3 region has the DNA TGTGCCAGCAGTTTCGCGGGGCTTAATGAAAAACTGTTTTTT. Based on the CDR3 plus reference TRBV28 and TRBJ1-4, the full variable domain is DVKVTQSSRYLVKRTGEKVFLECVQDMDHENMFWYRQDPGLGLRLIYFSYDVKMKEKGDIPEGYSVSREKKERFSLILESASTNQTSMYLCASSFAGLNEKLFFGSGTQLSVL.

V gene TRBV10-2 combines with J gene TRBJ1-5; 8 nucleotides line up with TRBD1. Trimming removed 3 bases from V and 6 bases from J; junction bases left unmatched: 4. This CDR3 spans 14 amino acids. Looked up from germline, CDR1 is WSHSY and CDR2 is SAAADI. CDR3 DNA: TGCGCCAGCAGTGAACAGGGGGTGAGTCAGCCCCAGCATTTT. Residues: CASSEQGVSQPQHF.

The rearrangement joins TRBV5-6 to TRBJ2-6, with D possibly matching TRBD1 (6 bases). V was shortened by 2 bases and J by 1 base, with 16 bases between the two germline ends. From germline, CDR1 is SGHDT and CDR2 YYEEEE. This CDR3 region has 18 residues. The CDR3 nucleotides read TGTGCCAGCAGCTTACAGGGCTCGGTTCGATCTGGGGCCAACGTCCTGACTTTC. Translated, it gives CASSLQGSVRSGANVLTF.

V is TRBV4-2 and J is TRBJ2-1; D gene unclear. CDR3 length: 15 amino acids. The ends were cut back, 1 base at V and 1 base at J, with 8 bases in the middle. The germline CDR1 and CDR2 sequences are LGHNA and YNFKEQ. The DNA of the CDR3 is TGTGCCAGCAGCCAAGGGCCCACATCCTACAATGAGCAGTTCTTC. Encoded protein: CASSQGPTSYNEQFF.

V gene TRBV4-1 combines with J gene TRBJ2-7, with TRBD2 matching 10 bases. Losses at the gene ends were 2 bases for V and 0 bases for J; bases not matched to a gene: 4. The CDR3 has 16 residues. Germline V gene sequence: CDR1 MGHRA, CDR2 YSYEKL. The CDR3 reads CASSQLIAGGSYEQYF. The CDR3 coding sequence is TGCGCCAGCAGCCAACTAATAGCGGGGGGCTCCTACGAGCAGTACTTC.

This chain's CDR3 is CASRHRDSADQPQHF. The CDR3 coding sequence is TGTGCCAGTAGGCACAGGGACAGCGCGGATCAGCCCCAGCATTTT. This sequence joins TRBV19 and TRBJ1-5; 7 nucleotides agree with TRBD1. The CDR3 loop spans 15 amino acids. Germline CDR1 LNHDA, CDR2 SQIVND (reference sequence). Germline trimming cut 6 bases from V and 5 bases from J; bases unmatched to any gene: 10.

The chain employs TRBV6-1 and TRBJ2-1; 9 bases map to TRBD2. Unmatched junction bases numbered 10, after V lost 1 base and J lost 12 bases. The CDR3 contains 15 residues. Germline CDR1 is MNHNS and CDR2 is SASEGT. CDR3 region: CASSEGGGGHDGQFF. The CDR3 DNA reads as TGTGCCAGCAGTGAAGGCGGGGGGGGCCATGACGGGCAGTTCTTC.

The gene calls are TRBV19 and TRBJ1-1; 8 bases are shared with TRBD1. J was trimmed by 5 bases and V by 4 bases; bases with no gene match: 9. The CDR3 covers 15 residues. Looked up from germline, CDR1 is LNHDA and CDR2 is SQIVND (reference sequence). The CDR3 DNA reads TGTGCCAGTAGTAATAAAGGGGACAGGAGAACTGAAGCTTTCTTT. Residues: CASSNKGDRRTEAFF. Full variable domain (rest looked up from reference TRBV19 and TRBJ1-1): DGGITQSPKYLFRKEGQNVTLSCEQNLNHDAMYWYRQDPGQGLRLIYYSQIVNDFQKGDIAEGYSVSREKKESFPLTVTSAQKNPTAFYLCASSNKGDRRTEAFFGQGTRLTVV.

The J gene is TRBJ2-1, the V gene TRBV7-3; perhaps TRBD1 as D (5 bases). There are 14 residues in the CDR3. Germline values: CDR1 SGHTA, CDR2 FQGTGA. Trimming cost V 0 bases and J 8 bases, with 11 bases left between them. The CDR3 here is CASSLTGRVDEQFF. The CDR3 bases are TGTGCCAGCAGCTTAACCGGCAGGGTCGATGAGCAGTTCTTC. Based on the CDR3 plus reference TRBV7-3 and TRBJ2-1, the full variable domain is GAGVSQTPSNKVTEKGKYVELRCDPISGHTALYWYRQSLGQGPEFLIYFQGTGAADDSGLPNDRFFAVRPEGSVSTLKIQRTERGDSAVYLCASSLTGRVDEQFFGPGTRLTVL.

The chain employs TRBV7-9 and TRBJ1-2, with D possibly matching TRBD1 (6 bases). Germline values: CDR1 SEHNR, CDR2 FQNEAQ (reference sequence). CDR3 length: 15 amino acids. The V gene lost 4 bases and the J gene lost 2 bases, with 14 bases spanning the gap. This chain's CDR3 is CASSSIGGPNYGYTF. The CDR3 region has the DNA TGTGCCAGCAGCTCGATCGGGGGGCCGAACTATGGCTACACCTTC.

V is TRBV7-2 and J is TRBJ2-1; 10 positions agree with TRBD2. V dropped 1 base and J dropped 14; count of bases not matched to a gene: 8. Germline V CDR1 and CDR2: SGHTA, FQGNSA. The length of the CDR3 is 14 residues. The CDR3 DNA sequence: TGTGCCAGCAGCTTAGGTGGAGCGGGAGGGGTCGAGTTCTTC. Its translation: CASSLGGAGGVEFF.

The chain is built from TRBV5-6 and TRBJ1-1; D is uncertain. Germline CDR1 and CDR2: SGHDT and YYEEEE. CDR3 length: 13 residues. Trimming removed 2 bases from V and 4 bases from J, with 9 bases in between. DNA of the CDR3: TGTGCCAGCAGCTTTAGTGCAGGCACTGAAGCTTTCTTT. Residues: CASSFSAGTEAFF.

The rearrangement joins TRBV13 to TRBJ1-1; TRBD1 agrees at 12 bases. Trimming removed 5 bases from V and 2 bases from J; junction bases left unmatched: 3. This CDR3 is 15 amino acids long. Germline assignment: CDR1 PRHDT and CDR2 FYEKMQ (reference sequence). This CDR3 reads CASSGGTGGNTEAFF. The CDR3 coding sequence is TGTGCCAGCAGCGGAGGGACAGGGGGCAACACTGAAGCTTTCTTT.

The chain uses TRBV28 and TRBJ2-7; 11 bases map to TRBD2. V trimming: 4 bases; J trimming: 5 bases; junction bases outside the gene matches: 10. From germline, CDR1 is MDHEN and CDR2 SYDVKM. The CDR3 spans 16 residues. The CDR3 DNA reads as TGTGCCAGCAGTTACCTAGCGGGAGGAACAGAAAACGAGCAGTACTTC. Translating it yields CASSYLAGGTENEQYF.

The chain is built from TRBV7-8 and TRBJ1-5, with 11 bases matching TRBD1. Trimming at V came to 2 bases and at J to 7 bases, leaving 13 bases not matched to a gene. This CDR3 has 18 residues. The germline V gene has CDR1 SGHVS and CDR2 FQNEAQ. The CDR3 bases are TGTGCCAGCAGCTTAACGGACAGGGGGCGCGTGGGGAGACAGCCCCAGCATTTT. This translates into CASSLTDRGRVGRQPQHF.

The genes are TRBV23-1 and TRBJ2-7; D is perhaps TRBD2 (7 bases). TRBV23-1 is assigned to the ORF class and has an uncertain function. CDR3 length: 17 amino acids. V lost 0 bases and J 0 bases, leaving 15 bases between the germline ends. The CDR3 DNA is TGCGCCAGCAGTCAATCCCCCTGGGGGGGGCCCTCCTACGAGCAGTACTTC. Encoded protein: CASSQSPWGGPSYEQYF.

V usage is TRBV7-9 and J usage is TRBJ1-3; D may be TRBD1 (5 bases). In germline, CDR1 is SEHNR, CDR2 FQNEAQ (reference sequence). CDR3 length: 16 residues. Trimming shortened V by 8 bases and J by 3 bases, and 20 bases separated the two germline ends. For the CDR3, the DNA is TGTGCCAGCCCAGCTTATGACAGAAAAGGTGGAAACACCATATATTTT. This encodes CASPAYDRKGGNTIYF.

The chain is built from TRBV5-8 and TRBJ1-5, with D possibly matching TRBD1 (6 bases). Germline V gene sequence: CDR1 SGHTS, CDR2 YDEGEE. The CDR3 is made up of 15 amino acids. The V end lost 4 bases, the J end lost 1 base, and 12 bases lay between the germline ends. The CDR3 sequence is CASSPGTFSNQPQHF. The CDR3 region has the DNA TGTGCCAGCAGCCCGGGGACATTCAGCAATCAGCCCCAGCATTTT.